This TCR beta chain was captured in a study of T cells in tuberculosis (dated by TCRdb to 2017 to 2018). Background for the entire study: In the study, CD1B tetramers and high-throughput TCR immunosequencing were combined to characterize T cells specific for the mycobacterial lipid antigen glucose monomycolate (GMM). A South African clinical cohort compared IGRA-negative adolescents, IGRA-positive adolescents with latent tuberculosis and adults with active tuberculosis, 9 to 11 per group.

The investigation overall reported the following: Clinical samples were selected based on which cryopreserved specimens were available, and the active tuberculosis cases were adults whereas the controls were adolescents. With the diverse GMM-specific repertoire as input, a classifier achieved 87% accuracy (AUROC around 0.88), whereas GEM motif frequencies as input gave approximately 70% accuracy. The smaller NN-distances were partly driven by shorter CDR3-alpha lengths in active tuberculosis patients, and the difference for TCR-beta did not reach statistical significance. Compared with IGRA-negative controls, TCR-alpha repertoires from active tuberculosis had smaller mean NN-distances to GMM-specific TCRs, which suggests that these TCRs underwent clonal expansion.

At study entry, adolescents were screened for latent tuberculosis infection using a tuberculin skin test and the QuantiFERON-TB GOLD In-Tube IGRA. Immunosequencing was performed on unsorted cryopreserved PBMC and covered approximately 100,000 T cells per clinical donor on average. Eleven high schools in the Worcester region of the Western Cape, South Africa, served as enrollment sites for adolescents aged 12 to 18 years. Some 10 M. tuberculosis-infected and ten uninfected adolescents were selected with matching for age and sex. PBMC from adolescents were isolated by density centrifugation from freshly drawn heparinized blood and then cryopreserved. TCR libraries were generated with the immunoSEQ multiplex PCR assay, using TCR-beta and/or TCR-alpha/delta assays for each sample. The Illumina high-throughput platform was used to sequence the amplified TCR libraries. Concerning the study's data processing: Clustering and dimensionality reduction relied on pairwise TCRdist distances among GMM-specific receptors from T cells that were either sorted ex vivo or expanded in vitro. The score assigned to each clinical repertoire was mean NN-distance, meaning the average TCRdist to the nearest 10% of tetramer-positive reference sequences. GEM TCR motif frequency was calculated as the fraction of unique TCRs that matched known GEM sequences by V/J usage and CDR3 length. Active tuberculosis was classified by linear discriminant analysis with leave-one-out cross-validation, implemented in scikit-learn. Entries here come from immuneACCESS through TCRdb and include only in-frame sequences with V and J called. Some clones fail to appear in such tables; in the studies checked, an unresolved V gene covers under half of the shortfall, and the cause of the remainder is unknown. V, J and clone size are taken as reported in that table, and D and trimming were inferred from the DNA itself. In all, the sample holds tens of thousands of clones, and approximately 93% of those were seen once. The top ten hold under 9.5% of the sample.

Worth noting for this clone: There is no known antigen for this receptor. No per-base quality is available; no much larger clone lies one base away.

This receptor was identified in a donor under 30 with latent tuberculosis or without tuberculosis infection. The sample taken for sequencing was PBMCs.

The sequenced DNA is TGCGCCAGCAGCTTGCAAAGTTCGGAGGGGGAGCTGTTTTTT. Its protein is CASSLQSSEGELFF. The chain links TRBV5-1 with TRBJ2-2; there is no confident call for the D gene. Its CDR3 holds 14 amino acids, cysteine through phenylalanine. The kept DNA is CDR3 alone, 42 bases in frame from the first base. The junction shows trimming of 1 base on V and 8 bases on J, plus 12 bases between the germline ends. The germline V gene encodes CDR1 SGHRS and CDR2 YFSETQ. Where the CDR3 stops, the reference TRBV5-1 and TRBJ2-2 genes take over; the full variable domain is KAGVTQTPRYLIKTRGQQVTLSCSPISGHRSVSWYQQTPGQGLQFLFEYFSETQRNKGNFPGRFSGRQFSNSRSEMNVSTLELGDSALYLCASSLQSSEGELFFGEGSRLTVL.